This T cell receptor beta chain stems from a study of regulatory T cells in long-lasting Graves disease. CDR3-region Arm-PCR and iRepertoire HTBI primers produced the TCR beta libraries. Each CDR3 protein is one row after TCRdb ran MiXCR on the multiplex PCR reads. The sample holds roughly 610,000 distinct CDR3 sequences, roughly 15% seen once. Trimming cost V 5 bases and J 6 bases, with 13 bases left between them. This CDR3 spans 13 amino acids. Described time point: newly diagnosed GD, antithyroid drugs for less than 3 months. RNA from PBMCs was the source of the TCR library. In addition, the sample was reused for a study of T cells in Graves' hyperthyroidism and ophthalmopathy.

This TCR came from a young woman with Graves disease. This specimen was peripheral blood mononuclear cells (PBMCs), taken at new diagnosis, from a patient treated with antithyroid drugs. The J gene is TRBJ1-1, the V gene TRBV12-3 or TRBV12-4, with D perhaps TRBD1 (5 bases). The CDR3 spells CASSPPGSPEAFF. CDR3 DNA: TGTGCCAGCAGTCCCCCAGGGTCACCTGAAGCTTTCTTT.